The next 5 T cell receptor beta chains were all read from a single sample in a study of preoperative IRX-2 immunotherapy in early breast cancer. Treatment in this sample: preoperative locoregional IRX-2 cytokine immunotherapy. Produced via immunoSEQ multiplex PCR; TCRdb's table is partial and in-frame only. The data hold 30,000 to 35,000 clones, with about four fifths observed a single time. The sample was lymph node tissue, taken from a patient treated with IRX-2 immunotherapy. Source of these receptors: a human donor with breast cancer.

This chain links TRBV25-1 with TRBJ2-7, with D possibly called TRBD1 or TRBD2 (5 bases each). Germline V gives CDR1 MGHDK, CDR2 SYGVNS. The CDR3 has 17 residues. V was cut by 1 base and J by 0 bases, with 16 bases left in between. In nucleotides, the CDR3 is TGTGCCAGCAGTGAATTAAAGGGGAGCGGCGTCTCCTACGAGCAGTACTTC. Translating gives CASSELKGSGVSYEQYF.

This sequence joins TRBV29-1 and TRBJ2-3; a weak D match, TRBD1 (7 bases). This CDR3 region has 13 residues. Trimming cost V 6 bases and J 1 base, with 11 bases left between them. Germline V gene lookup returns CDR1 SQVTM and CDR2 ANQGSEA. CDR3 in amino acids: CSVSRGGTDTQYF. CDR3 sequence (DNA): TGCAGCGTAAGCAGGGGGGGCACAGATACGCAGTATTTT.

The chain employs TRBV16 and TRBJ1-5; tentatively, D is TRBD1 (5 bases). The CDR3 loop spans 13 amino acids. Germline V gene lookup returns CDR1 KGHSY and CDR2 FQNENV. The V end was cut by 7 bases, the J end by 5 bases, with 12 bases between. The CDR3 region is CASNGGTHQPQHF. In DNA, the CDR3 is TGTGCCAGCAACGGGGGGACCCATCAGCCCCAGCATTTT.

The gene calls are TRBV11-3 and TRBJ2-2, with 7 bases lining up with TRBD2. CDR1 SGHNT and CDR2 YENEEA come from the germline V gene. The CDR3 extends over 16 amino acids. V lost 4 bases and J lost 4; bases outside the gene matches: 9. DNA of the CDR3: TGTGCCAGCAGCTCGTCTAGCGGAATCCGCACCGGGGAGCTGTTTTTT. Translated: CASSSSSGIRTGELFF.

This chain links TRBV6-8 with TRBJ1-2; 8 nucleotides match TRBD1. This CDR3 spans 13 amino acids. V lost 10 bases, J lost 7 bases, and 11 bases stayed unmatched. CDR1 and CDR2 from the germline V gene are MNHGY and SAAAGT. CDR3: CATGLGQVSGYTF. The CDR3 bases are TGTGCCACCGGTTTGGGACAGGTTTCTGGCTACACCTTC.